Only a few counts were recorded for the clone carrying this T cell receptor (beta chain). No antigen is known for it. The V and J ends lost 2 bases and 7 bases respectively, with 12 bases between them. This CDR3 has 12 amino acids. The germline CDR1 and CDR2 sequences are DFQATT and SNEGSKA (reference sequence). This sample stems from a study of naive and memory T cell subsets. Study observations and caveats: TCR abundance followed a power law differing between naive and memory subsets. Naive repertoires, especially CD8, held a few larger clonotypes, possibly memory cells re-expressing CD45RA. Diversity fell and Gini index rose from naive through CM, EM, EMRA.

Both TRBC1 and TRBC2 were covered by a beta constant-region primer of two equimolar oligonucleotides. Four rounds of PCR amplified the ligated cDNA using nested alpha and beta constant-region primers plus SP2. Ligation attached a single-stranded oligonucleotide with a 12-nucleotide UMI and the SP2 primer to the cDNA 3' end. One entry per CDR3 protein results from TCRdb running MiXCR on the UMI-ligation and nested PCR reads. The repertoire consists of roughly 150,000 distinct CDR3 sequences, with 22% occurring once and the leading ten covering 0.085% to 0.11%. Sequenced material: naive CD4+ T cells from blood. The receptor comes from a human donor in good health. The chain joins TRBV20-1 to TRBJ2-7; D unclear. Here the CDR3 reads CSARRALEEQYF. The CDR3 bases are TGCAGTGCTAGACGAGCGTTAGAGGAGCAGTACTTC.